These T cell receptor beta chains were read from a single sample in a study of cytomegalovirus exposure and HLA in healthy donors. TCRdb's table, derived via immunoSEQ multiplex PCR, lists solely in-frame clones and lacks some. Of around 190,000 clones listed, more than 65% are singletons. Sequenced sample: PBMCs. All receptors derive from a woman in her forties or fifties in good health and CMV-seronegative. CDR3s include the opening cysteine and the closing phenylalanine or tryptophan. Each record gives: CDR3 protein, CDR3 DNA, J gene, clone size, D gene, V gene. A D gene is named only where the DNA matches it firmly. Some rows mark clone size as missing; the rest say once, few, many or name a class of expanded clone.

CASGLAGETQYF TGTGCCAGCGGACTAGCTGGCGAGACCCAGTACTTC TRBJ2-5 NA TRBD2 TRBV6-1
CASSPRAGTGSYEQYF TGTGCCAGCAGCCCCCGCGCTGGGACAGGGTCGTACGAGCAGTACTTC TRBJ2-7 NA TRBD1 TRBV5-4
CASSFYRGDNQPQHF TGTGCCAGCAGCTTTTACAGGGGGGACAATCAGCCCCAGCATTTT TRBJ1-5 few TRBD1 TRBV7-9
CSVAGDRKARSYEQYF TGCAGCGTCGCCGGGGACAGGAAAGCCAGATCCTACGAGCAGTACTTC TRBJ2-7 NA TRBD1 TRBV29-1
CAISEGSEQYF TGTGCCATCAGTGAGGGTAGCGAGCAGTACTTC TRBJ2-7 NA NA TRBV10-3
CASTQEGMKHYGYTF TGTGCCAGCACACAAGAGGGCATGAAACACTATGGCTACACCTTC TRBJ1-2 NA NA TRBV13
CASSLITSGATGELFF TGCGCCAGCAGCTTAATAACTAGCGGGGCCACCGGGGAGCTGTTTTTT TRBJ2-2 NA TRBD2 TRBV5-1
CASSPETSGGNNEQFF TGTGCCAGCAGCCCAGAGACTAGCGGGGGTAACAATGAGCAGTTCTTC TRBJ2-1 NA TRBD2 TRBV11-2
CASSLGTSGIRLEQYF TGTGCCAGCAGTTTAGGAACTAGCGGGATACGGCTCGAGCAGTACTTC TRBJ2-7 NA TRBD2 TRBV28
CASSLTGRDEKLFF TGTGCCAGCTCACTCACAGGGAGGGATGAAAAACTGTTTTTT TRBJ1-4 NA NA TRBV18
CASNPQGGGYNEQFF TGTGCCAGCAACCCACAGGGGGGGGGCTACAATGAGCAGTTCTTC TRBJ2-1 NA NA TRBV27
CASSLLGAGETQYF TGTGCCAGCAGCTTACTAGGGGCAGGGGAGACCCAGTACTTC TRBJ2-5 few NA TRBV7-9
CASRPQGGPQETQYF TGTGCCAGCAGACCACAGGGGGGACCCCAAGAGACCCAGTACTTC TRBJ2-5 NA TRBD1 TRBV7-2
CASSPLRFSGNTIYF TGTGCCAGCAGTCCTCTTCGGTTCTCTGGAAACACCATATATTTT TRBJ1-3 NA NA TRBV6-5
CSSSYPTGEEGHGYTF TGTTCCAGCAGCTACCCGACAGGGGAGGAGGGTCATGGCTACACCTTC TRBJ1-2 NA TRBD1 TRBV7-9
CASSKREVLAGGPATDTQYF TGTGCCAGCAGCAAAAGGGAGGTACTAGCGGGGGGGCCGGCAACAGATACGCAGTATTTT TRBJ2-3 NA NA TRBV21-1
CASSPLAGAYNEQFF TGTGCCAGCAGCCCCCTAGCGGGAGCTTACAATGAGCAGTTCTTC TRBJ2-1 NA TRBD2 TRBV7-9
CSVEQGAYEQYF TGCAGCGTTGAGCAGGGGGCCTACGAGCAGTACTTC TRBJ2-7 once TRBD1 TRBV29-1
CASSRGDYEQYF TGTGCCAGTAGTCGGGGAGACTACGAGCAGTACTTC TRBJ2-7 few NA TRBV19
CASSSGGVGYEQYF TGTGCCAGCAGCAGCGGGGGGGTCGGCTACGAGCAGTACTTC TRBJ2-7 NA TRBD2 TRBV5-4
CASNLRGPTNEKLFF TGTGCCAGCAACCTCAGGGGTCCAACTAATGAAAAACTGTTTTTT TRBJ1-4 few NA TRBV2
CAWSILAGGGAGELFF TGTGCCTGGAGTATCCTAGCGGGAGGGGGAGCCGGGGAGCTGTTTTTT TRBJ2-2 once TRBD2 TRBV30
CASSQDSYRGFYTEAFF TGTGCCAGCAGCCAAGATTCCTACAGGGGTTTCTACACTGAAGCTTTCTTT TRBJ1-1 NA TRBD1 TRBV14
CSVPKGQGETQYF TGCAGCGTCCCTAAAGGACAGGGGGAGACCCAGTACTTC TRBJ2-5 NA TRBD1 TRBV29-1
CAGKQGGDYGYTF TGTGCCGGGAAACAGGGGGGAGACTATGGCTACACCTTC TRBJ1-2 NA TRBD1 TRBV2
CASRVVAGGHNEQFF TGTGCCAGCAGGGTCGTTGCGGGGGGCCACAATGAGCAGTTCTTC TRBJ2-1 NA TRBD2 TRBV5-4
CASFPQLAEETQYF TGTGCCAGCTTTCCTCAACTAGCGGAAGAGACCCAGTACTTC TRBJ2-5 NA TRBD2 TRBV18
CASSGWGVETQYF TGTGCCAGTAGCGGCTGGGGGGTGGAGACCCAGTACTTC TRBJ2-5 NA NA TRBV19
CASNRGRRDTQYF TGTGCCAGTAACAGGGGGCGCAGAGATACGCAGTATTTT TRBJ2-3 NA TRBD1 TRBV2
CAWSVRGLPFNTGELFF TGTGCCTGGAGTGTAAGAGGGTTGCCCTTTAACACCGGGGAGCTGTTTTTT TRBJ2-2 few NA TRBV30
CASSLSGGGTNTEAFF TGTGCCAGCAGTTTATCTGGCGGAGGAACAAACACTGAAGCTTTCTTT TRBJ1-1 NA NA TRBV27
CASSQGRNTGELFF TGTGCCAGTAGCCAGGGTCGGAACACCGGGGAGCTGTTTTTT TRBJ2-2 NA NA TRBV19
CASSPGTEGETQYF TGTGCCAGCTCACCCGGGACAGAAGGAGAGACCCAGTACTTC TRBJ2-5 NA TRBD1 TRBV7-3
CAWNPTGTGGGEQYF TGTGCCTGGAATCCAACCGGGACAGGGGGCGGCGAGCAGTACTTC TRBJ2-7 NA TRBD1 TRBV30
CASSRDGLAKNIQYF TGTGCCAGCAGCCGCGACGGACTAGCCAAAAACATTCAGTACTTC TRBJ2-4 NA NA TRBV6-6
CASSGQSVGTEAFF TGTGCCAGCAGCGGACAGAGCGTCGGCACTGAAGCTTTCTTT TRBJ1-1 NA NA TRBV7-9
CASSIPPGQGYGYTF TGTGCCAGTAGTATCCCCCCGGGACAGGGGTATGGCTACACCTTC TRBJ1-2 NA TRBD1 TRBV19
CASSPMIVDNEQFF TGTGCCAGCTCACCTATGATAGTGGACAATGAGCAGTTCTTC TRBJ2-1 NA NA TRBV18
CASSLARGQSYNEQFF TGTGCCAGCAGCTTAGCTCGGGGACAGAGCTACAATGAGCAGTTCTTC TRBJ2-1 NA TRBD1 TRBV13
CASSNHRGSSYEQYF TGTGCCAGCAGCAACCACAGGGGTAGTTCCTACGAGCAGTACTTC TRBJ2-7 NA TRBD1 TRBV7-9
CASSRVLDRGGYEQYF TGTGCCAGCAGCCGTGTGTTGGACAGGGGAGGCTACGAGCAGTACTTC TRBJ2-7 few TRBD1 TRBV7-9
CASSFMAGGVYNEQFF TGCGCCAGCAGCTTTATGGCGGGAGGGGTGTACAATGAGCAGTTCTTC TRBJ2-1 NA TRBD2 TRBV5-1
CSVGDGTGRREQYF TGCAGCGTCGGAGATGGGACAGGACGTCGGGAGCAGTACTTC TRBJ2-7 NA TRBD1 TRBV29-1
CASTLQGAGQNIQYF TGTGCCAGCACCCTTCAGGGGGCGGGCCAAAACATTCAGTACTTC TRBJ2-4 NA TRBD1 TRBV28
CASSVPSGSSYEQYF TGTGCCAGCAGTGTGCCTAGCGGAAGCTCCTACGAGCAGTACTTC TRBJ2-7 NA TRBD2 TRBV6-1
CASSTGRQETQYF TGTGCCAGTAGTACTGGCAGGCAAGAGACCCAGTACTTC TRBJ2-5 NA NA TRBV19
CASSIGTAYNEQFF TGTGCCAGTAGTATCGGGACAGCTTACAATGAGCAGTTCTTC TRBJ2-1 NA TRBD1 TRBV19